This TCR beta chain stems from a study of T-cell memory formation after mild COVID-19. This clonotype was seen only a few times. TCRdb passed the 5' RACE reads through MiXCR, listing each CDR3 protein once. The sample holds roughly 480,000 distinct CDR3 sequences; roughly 25% are singletons and the top ten take under 15%. The V end was cut by 3 bases, the J end by 5 bases, with 22 bases between. The CDR3 is 16 residues long. Germline V gene data show CDR1 as DFQATT and CDR2 as SNEGSKA (reference sequence). This sequence was found in an adult woman who had mild COVID-19 (a few samples of this study predate the infection). Cell type and time point are not known. Sample: PBMCs or a T cell subset sorted from them (not recorded which). The chain employs TRBV20-1 and TRBJ2-5; weak D call: TRBD1 (6 bases). CDR3 amino acids: CSASRATGLESETQYF. DNA of the CDR3: TGCAGTGCTAGTCGGGCGACAGGACTTGAGAGTGAGACCCAGTACTTC.